The clone carrying this TCR beta chain was counted a few times. The sample is drawn from a study of cytotoxic CD8 clonotypes in ibrutinib-treated CLL. Germline loops: CDR1 MGHRA, CDR2 YSYEKL. CDR3 length equals 14 residues. Trimming shortened V by 0 bases and J by 6 bases, and 9 bases separated the two germline ends. The table came from immunoSEQ multiplex PCR; TCRdb's copy has only in-frame clones and leaves some out. Found here are approximately 92,000 clones, 77% of them singletons; the top ten hold roughly 24%. The J gene is TRBJ1-5, the V gene TRBV4-1; tentative D call: TRBD1 (5 bases). The clonotype was recovered from a human donor with chronic lymphocytic leukemia. This sample comprised PBMCs, obtained after 24 months of ibrutinib treatment. CDR3 nucleotide sequence: TGCGCCAGCAGCCAAGAGGGGACTGGTCAGCCCCAGCATTTT. Translating gives CASSQEGTGQPQHF.